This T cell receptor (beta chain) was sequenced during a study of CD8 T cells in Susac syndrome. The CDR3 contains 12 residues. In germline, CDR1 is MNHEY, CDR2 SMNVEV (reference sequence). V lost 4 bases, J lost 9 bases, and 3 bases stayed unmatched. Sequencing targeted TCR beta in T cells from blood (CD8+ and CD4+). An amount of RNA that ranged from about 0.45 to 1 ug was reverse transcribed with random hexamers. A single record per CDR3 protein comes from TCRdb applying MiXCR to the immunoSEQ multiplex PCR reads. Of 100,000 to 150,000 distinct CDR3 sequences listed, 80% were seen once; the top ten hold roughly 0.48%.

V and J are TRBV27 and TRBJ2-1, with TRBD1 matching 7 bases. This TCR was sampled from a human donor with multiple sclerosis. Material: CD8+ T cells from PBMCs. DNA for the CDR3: TGTGCCAGCAGTTCCAGGGGGTCTGAGCAGTTCTTC. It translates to CASSSRGSEQFF.